This T cell receptor beta chain comes out of a study of T cells after yellow fever vaccination. Study summary: Fractions low in cell number were prepared with SMART-Seq v4 Ultra Low Input.

On this clonotype itself: Its antigen is as yet unknown.

In making TCR cDNA, 5'RACE template switching added a universal primer site and UMIs to it. TCRdb reprocessed the 5' RACE reads via MiXCR and lists one record per CDR3 protein. The sample lists approximately 330,000 distinct CDR3 sequences, 4.1% occurring once. CDR1 and CDR2 from the germline V gene are SNHLY and FYNNEI. This CDR3 spans 16 amino acids. Deletions cut 2 bases from V and 2 bases from J, with 15 bases between. Findings of the study overall: The secondary T-cell response peaked on day 5, not day 15, but was weaker. Abundant bulk-population clonotypes could contaminate the FACS-sorted repertoires.

This sequence joins TRBV2 and TRBJ2-5; D unresolved. The sequence was collected from a man aged 18 to 30 who received the YFV17D yellow fever vaccine. Sample: PBMCs, taken 5 days after the yellow fever booster vaccination. CDR3 sequence (DNA): TGTGCCAGCAGTGAAACCCTGCTTTTAAATCAAGAGACCCAGTACTTC. Amino acid sequence: CASSETLLLNQETQYF.